The table lists the clone carrying this TCR beta chain with a count of one. Antigen unknown. These data come from a study of blood T cells in healthy people across ages. Study at large: About one barcoded beta molecule per two T cells was the capture yield of template switching.

Whole-study results and caveats: Comparison with aged donors showed that long-lived donors had more naive CD4+ cells and higher diversity.

A sample-barcoded 5' primer and a J-beta primer mix were used in a second PCR of about 7 to 12 cycles. Researchers report that a template-switch adaptor with 12 random nucleotides tagged each cDNA molecule. MiXCR was run by TCRdb on the 5' RACE reads, yielding one entry per CDR3 protein. The sample consists of about 1,800,000 distinct CDR3 sequences, 28% of them appearing once. Sequencing was performed on blood. The receptor was isolated from a woman in her twenties or thirties in good health.

The CDR3 reads CASSLDRARGADTQYF. CDR3 bases: TGTGCCAGCAGCTTGGACAGGGCGCGCGGGGCAGATACGCAGTATTTT. The rearrangement links TRBV7-3 to TRBJ2-3; 8 nucleotides align to TRBD1. Germline CDR1 is SGHTA and CDR2 is FQGTGA. V lost 3 bases and J lost 4; bases outside the gene matches: 9. This CDR3 spans 16 amino acids.